This T cell receptor beta chain was sequenced for a study of OX40 agonist ivuxolimab in advanced cancers. Study background: The dose-escalation cohort was over 65% male, with a mean age of about 56 years, ranging roughly 20 to 90. Whole-study results and caveats: Relative to CD4+, CD8+ T cells held more expanded clones on average. The antigen specificity of the peripheral T cells (those that were expanded) was not determined.

The CDR3 spans 16 residues. In germline, CDR1 is SGHNT, CDR2 YYREEE (reference sequence). Deletions cut 0 bases from V and 4 bases from J, with 16 bases between. As regards this clone: What it binds is unknown.

Using immunoSEQ multiplex PCR, the repertoire was profiled, and TCRdb retains in-frame clones only, with some absent. This sample has about 79,000 clones, with roughly 91% found just once. The sample was CD4+ or CD8+ T cells sorted from blood, taken in a trial of the OX40 agonist ivuxolimab. The V and J genes are TRBV5-4 and TRBJ1-1, with D possibly TRBD1 on 5 matching bases. This clonotype was sampled from an adult with an advanced solid tumor such as melanoma, head and neck, liver or kidney cancer. CDR3: CASSLALGAGGTEAFF. The CDR3 nucleotides read TGTGCCAGCAGCTTGGCCCTTGGAGCGGGGGGCACTGAAGCTTTCTTT.